A single sample is the source of the 30 T cell receptor beta chains below, sequenced in a study of monozygotic twins with inflammatory bowel disease. One entry per CDR3 protein, without DNA, is what TCRdb gives after re-calling the 5' RACE reads. This listing includes a few hundred thousand distinct CDR3 sequences. Sequences were obtained from blood. These receptor sequences come from a human donor with ulcerative colitis or Crohn's disease, or a healthy co-twin of an affected twin (not recorded which).

V usage is TRBV6-1 and J usage is TRBJ2-2; checking the TCRdb D call of TRBD1 is not possible without DNA. The V gene's germline CDR1 is MNHNS and CDR2 SASEGT. The length of the CDR3 is 15 residues. This CDR3 is CASSTLDRYTGELFF.

V gene TRBV7-8 combines with J gene TRBJ2-5. CDR1 is SGHVS and CDR2 is FQNEAQ in the germline V gene. The CDR3 contains 12 residues. CDR3 in amino acids: CASGRWQETQYF.

This chain uses TRBV3-1 with TRBJ2-2; without DNA, the TCRdb call of TRBD2 cannot be checked. The germline gives CDR1 LGHDT, CDR2 YNNKEL (reference sequence). This CDR3 contains 17 residues. The CDR3 sequence: CASSRYTGRKNTGELFF.

J is TRBJ1-5 and V is TRBV20-1; TCRdb names TRBD1, which stays unverified in the absence of DNA. CDR3 length equals 13 residues. Per germline, CDR1 DFQATT and CDR2 SNEGSKA (reference sequence). The CDR3 protein is CSAYRGSNQPQHF.

The chain carries TRBV20-1 and TRBJ1-2. Germline lookup yields CDR1 DFQATT and CDR2 SNEGSKA (reference sequence). CDR3 length: 15 amino acids. The CDR3 here is CSARTHLGANYGYTF.

The rearrangement links TRBV5-1 to TRBJ2-7; absent DNA, TCRdb's TRBD2 call cannot be checked. The CDR3 covers 14 residues. The V gene's germline CDR1 is SGHRS and CDR2 YFSETQ. CDR3: CASKIREASYEQYF.

The J gene is TRBJ2-7, the V gene TRBV6-6; with no DNA, the TCRdb D assignment of TRBD1 cannot be verified. CDR3 size: 14 residues. CDR1 is MNHNY, CDR2 SVGAGI, per germline (reference sequence). CDR3 protein: CATQFQGSGYEQYF.

CDR3 amino acids: CSAHNPWNTEAFF. V and J are TRBV20-1 and TRBJ1-1. Germline CDR1 DFQATT, CDR2 SNEGSKA (reference sequence). This CDR3 comprises 13 residues.

This chain links TRBV29-1 with TRBJ2-7; with no DNA, the TCRdb D assignment of TRBD1 cannot be verified. CDR1 is SQVTM, CDR2 ANQGSEA, per germline. This CDR3 region has 13 residues. Here the CDR3 reads CSFDETGSLSQYF.

The J gene is TRBJ2-1, the V gene TRBV5-5; TCRdb proposes TRBD2, but this gene call is untestable without DNA. Germline CDR1 and CDR2: SGHKS and YYEKEE (reference sequence). CDR3 size: 15 residues. The CDR3 protein is CASSLKLAGRNEQFF. The full variable domain, with the rest looked up from reference TRBV5-5 and TRBJ2-1, is DAGVTQSPTHLIKTRGQQVTLRCSPISGHKSVSWYQQVLGQGPQFIFQYYEKEERGRGNFPDRFSARQFPNYSSELNVNALLLGDSALYLCASSLKLAGRNEQFFGPGTRLTVL.

This chain uses TRBV12-3 or TRBV12-4 with TRBJ1-4. CDR3 length: 13 amino acids. This chain's CDR3 is CASSWGLNEKLFF.

The chain combines TRBV5-4 with TRBJ2-7; the D call of TRBD2 rests on TCRdb alone, since no DNA is present to check it. CDR3 length equals 14 residues. Germline V CDR1 and CDR2: SGHNT, YYREEE (reference sequence). The CDR3 loop is CASRNSPGMYEQYF.

V gene TRBV12-3 or TRBV12-4 combines with J gene TRBJ2-5. CDR3 size: 13 residues. CDR3 protein: CASSLWTEETQYF.

The chain has TRBV29-1 and TRBJ2-3; TCRdb selects TRBD1, and the lack of DNA leaves this call unchecked. Germline CDR1 SQVTM, CDR2 ANQGSEA. CDR3 length: 18 residues. The CDR3 sequence: CSVLWLRLGPDDTDTQYF.

The V and J genes are TRBV5-1 and TRBJ2-1; TCRdb picks TRBD1, but there is no DNA to check that call. The CDR3 spans 15 residues. Germline V gives CDR1 SGHRS, CDR2 YFSETQ. The CDR3 here is CASSGRTGSGNEQIF. Supplemented by reference TRBV5-1 and TRBJ2-1, the full variable domain reads KAGVTQTPRYLIKTRGQQVTLSCSPISGHRSVSWYQQTPGQGLQFLFEYFSETQRNKGNFPGRFSGRQFSNSRSEMNVSTLELGDSALYLCASSGRTGSGNEQIFGPGTRLTVL.

V is TRBV5-1 and J is TRBJ2-5; the D gene TCRdb calls, TRBD1, cannot be checked with no DNA. The V gene's germline CDR1 is SGHRS and CDR2 YFSETQ. This CDR3 is built from 15 residues. The chain's CDR3 is CASSIWGADQETQYF.

V gene TRBV9 combines with J gene TRBJ2-5. CDR1 is SGDLS and CDR2 is YYNGEE in the germline V gene. The length of the CDR3 is 13 residues. CDR3 loop: CASSHGSEETQYF.

The chain employs TRBV7-9 and TRBJ1-5; TCRdb indicates TRBD1, and absent DNA this call remains unverified. There are 15 residues in the CDR3. Germline CDR1 SEHNR, CDR2 FQNEAQ (reference sequence). The CDR3 loop is CASSHAGPGGQPQHF.

The chain carries TRBV23-1 and TRBJ2-2; TCRdb calls TRBD1, which cannot be checked without DNA. TRBV23-1 is classed as an ORF, of uncertain function. The CDR3 runs 17 residues. CDR3 loop: CASSQSNGQGTAGELFF.

The chain uses TRBV18 and TRBJ1-6. CDR3 length: 14 amino acids. The germline V gene has CDR1 KGHSH and CDR2 LQKENI. CDR3 sequence: CASSRSQGNSPLHF.

The chain employs TRBV7-2 and TRBJ2-7; TCRdb's D call, TRBD2, is unchecked because there is no DNA. Germline CDR1 is SGHTA and CDR2 is FQGNSA. This CDR3 is 15 amino acids long. CDR3 protein: CASSLGSSGTYEQYF. Full variable domain (missing parts from reference TRBV7-2 and TRBJ2-7): GAGVSQSPSNKVTEKGKDVELRCDPISGHTALYWYRQSLGQGLEFLIYFQGNSAPDKSGLPSDRFSAERTGGSVSTLTIQRTQQEDSAVYLCASSLGSSGTYEQYFGPGTRLTVT.

This chain's CDR3 is CSVLLAGGPETQYF. The rearrangement uses TRBV29-1 and TRBJ2-5; absent DNA, TCRdb's TRBD2 call cannot be checked. The CDR3 has 14 residues. Germline lookup yields CDR1 SQVTM and CDR2 ANQGSEA.

The chain combines TRBV18 with TRBJ1-5. Per germline, CDR1 KGHSH and CDR2 LQKENI. The CDR3 totals 13 residues. CDR3 protein: CATTASGNQPQHF.

The chain combines TRBV20-1 with TRBJ2-1; the TCRdb call, TRBD2, lacks DNA for checking. The CDR3 is 14 amino acids. Germline V lookup: CDR1 DFQATT, CDR2 SNEGSKA (reference sequence). The CDR3 region is CSATPGLPQDEQFF.

The chain has TRBV5-6 and TRBJ2-1. The CDR3 totals 12 residues. Germline lookup yields CDR1 SGHDT and CDR2 YYEEEE. CDR3: CASSYGGYEQFF.

CDR3 sequence reads: CSATRDRDYEQYF. The rearrangement uses TRBV20-1 and TRBJ2-7; the D call from TCRdb, TRBD1, cannot be confirmed without DNA. This CDR3 region has 13 residues. Germline CDR1 DFQATT, CDR2 SNEGSKA (reference sequence).

V is TRBV5-1 and J is TRBJ1-1. Germline V gives CDR1 SGHRS, CDR2 YFSETQ. The CDR3 contains 12 residues. The CDR3 sequence is CASSLAGTEALF.

This sequence joins TRBV28 and TRBJ1-2. The CDR3 totals 11 residues. The germline V gene has CDR1 MDHEN and CDR2 SYDVKM. The CDR3 here is CAILGPYGYTF.

The genes are TRBV11-2 and TRBJ2-7; TCRdb returns TRBD1, unconfirmable since there is no DNA. The CDR3 length is 13 residues. Germline V gene lookup returns CDR1 SGHAT and CDR2 FQNNGV. This CDR3 is CASSFSDRDEQYF.

The V and J genes are TRBV3-1 and TRBJ2-7; TCRdb selects TRBD1, and the lack of DNA leaves this call unchecked. Germline V CDR1 and CDR2: LGHDT, YNNKEL (reference sequence). The CDR3 has 14 residues. The CDR3 is CASSQVGQSYEQYF.